The 23 T cell receptor beta chains listed next were all sequenced from one sample in a study of cytomegalovirus exposure and HLA in healthy donors. The PCR employed 60 Vbeta primers together with 13 Jbeta primers. Only in-frame clones appear in the TCRdb table, and some are missing; sequencing was by immunoSEQ multiplex PCR. The table lists more than 85,000 clones, under 85% of them singletons. Sequenced input: PBMCs. Every receptor here comes from a woman between 50 and 59 years old in good health and CMV-seropositive.

This chain links TRBV7-6 with TRBJ2-7, with 9 bases identical to TRBD1. CDR3 size: 16 residues. Germline-derived CDR1 and CDR2 are SGHVS and FNYEAQ. Trimming took 1 base from V and 5 from J; bases not matched to a gene: 9. The CDR3 loop reads CASSLEWGQGGDEQYF. CDR3 coding DNA: TGTGCCAGCAGCTTAGAGTGGGGACAGGGAGGGGACGAGCAGTACTTC.

The V call is TRBV6-5, the J call TRBJ2-6; maybe TRBD2 (6 bases). Trimming stripped 2 bases from V and 3 bases from J, with 11 bases between. The germline V gene has CDR1 MNHEY and CDR2 SVGAGI. There are 16 residues in the CDR3. The CDR3 spells CASSYQTGGGANVLTF. The CDR3 DNA sequence: TGTGCCAGCAGTTACCAGACCGGGGGTGGGGCCAACGTCCTGACTTTC.

This chain uses TRBV10-3 with TRBJ2-7; D may be TRBD1 (5 bases). CDR3 length: 14 residues. Germline loops: CDR1 ENHRY, CDR2 SYGVKD. With 1 base removed from V and 3 bases from J, the gap between germline ends came to 10 bases. CDR3 sequence reads: CAISELTGGYEQYF. For the CDR3, the DNA is TGTGCCATCAGTGAGTTAACAGGTGGCTACGAGCAGTACTTC.

This rearrangement joins TRBV7-2 to TRBJ1-5, with D perhaps matching TRBD1 (6 bases). Germline CDR1 SGHTA, CDR2 FQGNSA. The CDR3 is 15 amino acids. V gave up 7 bases and J gave up 2 bases, with 15 bases separating them. The CDR3 protein is CASTRGGAGNQPQHF. CDR3 nucleotides: TGTGCCAGCACTAGGGGGGGTGCGGGCAATCAGCCCCAGCATTTT.

The rearrangement joins TRBV2 to TRBJ2-3, with D possibly matching TRBD1 (7 bases). Germline V gene lookup returns CDR1 SNHLY and CDR2 FYNNEI. Trimming left V 6 bases short and J 2 bases short, with 18 bases between. CDR3 size: 16 residues. In nucleotides, the CDR3 is TGTGCCAGCAGAACAGGCCAGGGGGGTTCCACAGATACGCAGTATTTT. Its translation: CASRTGQGGSTDTQYF.

Notes on this clone: One end of the junction does not line up with germline, which may come from a read error. The J gene is TRBJ2-5, the V gene TRBV7-7, with 12 bases lining up with TRBD2. From germline, CDR1 is SSHAT and CDR2 FNYEAQ (reference sequence). CDR3 size: 15 residues. The CDR3 is CASSHLAGGQETQYF. The CDR3 nucleotides are TGTGCTAGCAGCCATCTAGCGGGGGGGCAAGAGACCCAGTACTTC.

This clone was detected once. This chain connects TRBV19 to TRBJ1-2; 11 bases map to TRBD1. CDR3 size: 15 residues. CDR1 is LNHDA and CDR2 is SQIVND in the germline V gene (reference sequence). J lost 7 bases, V lost 6 bases, and 10 bases had no gene match. CDR3 nucleotides: TGTGCCAGTAGGCCAAAGGACAGGGGGCAGAGTGGCTACACCTTC. Translated: CASRPKDRGQSGYTF.

The chain combines TRBV19 with TRBJ2-5; D is unresolved. The CDR3 is made up of 14 amino acids. V lost 6 bases and J 2 bases, leaving 13 bases between the germline ends. CDR1 is LNHDA, CDR2 SQIVND, per germline (reference sequence). The CDR3 nucleotides are TGTGCCAGTAGCTCTATCGATCTTCAAGAGACCCAGTACTTC. Protein sequence: CASSSIDLQETQYF.

The rearrangement joins TRBV15 to TRBJ1-1, with D unclear. The CDR3 runs to 15 residues. The V gene lost 5 bases and the J gene lost 0 bases, with 13 bases spanning the gap. Germline CDR1 reads LNHNV; CDR2 reads YYDKDF (reference sequence). Written as DNA, the CDR3 is TGTGCCACCAGCCTATCTATTCCCATGAACACTGAAGCTTTCTTT. Translating gives CATSLSIPMNTEAFF.

The chain employs TRBV7-2 and TRBJ1-6, with a possible D match to TRBD1 (5 bases). Germline V lookup: CDR1 SGHTA, CDR2 FQGNSA. The CDR3 runs to 15 residues. V lost 1 base and J 11 bases, leaving 15 bases between the germline ends. The CDR3 sequence: CASSLGGDRRPPLHF. Written as DNA, the CDR3 is TGTGCCAGCAGCTTAGGGGGGGATCGTCGTCCACCCCTCCACTTT.

The chain uses TRBV12-5 and TRBJ2-5; D gene unclear. V lost 1 base and J 7 bases, leaving 7 bases between the germline ends. CDR1 is LGHNT, CDR2 FRNRAP, per germline. CDR3 length equals 12 residues. For the CDR3, the DNA is TGTGCTAGTGGTTTGGAATTGAGGACCCAGTACTTC. It specifies CASGLELRTQYF.

This clone was detected a few times. The same CDR3 can be traced to other DNA sequences in this sample. The chain links TRBV18 to TRBJ1-2, with 7 bases that match TRBD1. The V gene's germline CDR1 is KGHSH and CDR2 LQKENI. Trimming at V came to 3 bases and at J to 4 bases, leaving 5 bases not matched to a gene. This CDR3 has 14 residues. CDR3 sequence reads: CASSPGQDFYGYTF. DNA for the CDR3: TGTGCCAGCTCACCCGGACAGGACTTCTATGGCTACACCTTC.

The sample holds a few counts of this clone. V is TRBV5-4 and J is TRBJ2-7; D is ambiguous. Germline CDR1 reads SGHNT; CDR2 reads YYREEE (reference sequence). Trimming cost V 4 bases and J 3 bases, with 8 bases left between them. This CDR3 region has 12 residues. CDR3 nucleotide sequence: TGTGCCAGCAGCCGATCGGGCTACGAGCAGTACTTC. This gives the protein CASSRSGYEQYF.

V gene TRBV10-3 combines with J gene TRBJ2-1, with TRBD2 matching over 12 bases. Germline V CDR1 and CDR2: ENHRY, SYGVKD. The CDR3 is 16 residues long. J lost 10 bases, V lost 2 bases, and 9 bases had no gene match. The CDR3 nucleotides are TGTGCCATCAGTGAGACGACTAGCGGGGGTTCAAGGGAGCAGTTCTTC. This gives the protein CAISETTSGGSREQFF.

The gene calls are TRBV7-2 and TRBJ1-5; D may be TRBD1 (5 bases). This CDR3 comprises 13 residues. Germline V gene data show CDR1 as SGHTA and CDR2 as FQGNSA. Trimming removed 3 bases from V and 3 bases from J, with 6 bases in between. CDR3: CASSLDNNQPQHF. The CDR3 nucleotides are TGTGCCAGCAGCTTGGACAACAATCAGCCCCAGCATTTT.

This clone appeared a few times. The chain is built from TRBV12-5 and TRBJ2-7; perhaps TRBD2 as D (6 bases). This CDR3 comprises 13 residues. The germline gives CDR1 LGHNT, CDR2 FRNRAP. Trimming pared 4 bases from V and 2 bases from J, leaving 9 bases between. The CDR3 protein is CASGWGVPYEQYF. The CDR3 DNA sequence: TGTGCTAGTGGTTGGGGGGTCCCCTACGAGCAGTACTTC.

The rearrangement joins TRBV21-1 to TRBJ1-2; TRBD1 is taken as the D call from the table, unchecked against the DNA. TRBV21-1 is classified as a pseudogene. The CDR3 is 14 amino acids. CDR3 loop: CASSKTGDVYGYTF. The CDR3 nucleotides read TGTGCCAGCAGCAAAACAGGGGACGTCTATGGCTACACCTTC.

This rearrangement joins TRBV11-2 to TRBJ2-3; 12 positions match TRBD2. Per the germline V gene, CDR1 is SGHAT and CDR2 is FQNNGV. This CDR3 is 17 amino acids long. Unmatched junction bases numbered 7, after V lost 4 bases and J lost 2 bases. CDR3 sequence reads: CASSSRTSGGPTDTQYF. CDR3 in DNA: TGTGCCAGCAGCTCCAGAACTAGCGGGGGGCCCACAGATACGCAGTATTTT.

CDR3 region: CASSEGQLGGTQYF. DNA of the CDR3: TGTGCCAGCAGTGAAGGGCAGCTGGGAGGGACCCAGTACTTC. The chain couples TRBV6-1 to TRBJ2-5, with a weak D call TRBD2 (6 bases). V lost 1 base and J 7 bases, leaving 13 bases between the germline ends. CDR3 length: 14 amino acids. CDR1 MNHNS and CDR2 SASEGT come from the germline V gene.

The J gene is TRBJ2-7, the V gene TRBV4-2; 7 positions agree with TRBD2. The CDR3 contains 15 residues. The V gene's germline CDR1 is LGHNA and CDR2 YNFKEQ. The ends lost 1 base at V and 3 bases at J; junction bases unmatched: 6. Here the CDR3 DNA reads TGTGCCAGCAGCCAAGGGGCGGGGGTCAACTACGAGCAGTACTTC. This sequence encodes CASSQGAGVNYEQYF.

This clone was seen just once. The chain carries TRBV2 and TRBJ2-5; TRBD2 agrees at 8 bases. V was pared by 5 bases and J by 1 base, with 6 bases of the junction left unmatched. Germline assignment: CDR1 SNHLY and CDR2 FYNNEI. This CDR3 has 15 residues. The CDR3 region is CASSSVLAGQETQYF. The DNA for the CDR3 is TGTGCCAGCAGTTCGGTCCTAGCGGGCCAAGAGACCCAGTACTTC.

This sequence joins TRBV7-8 and TRBJ2-1; TRBD2 matches 14 bases. J gave up 4 bases and V 2 bases, and 4 bases lay outside the gene matches. Germline loops: CDR1 SGHVS, CDR2 FQNEAQ. The CDR3 contains 17 residues. The CDR3 reads CASSLPGLAGGYNEQFF. CDR3 nucleotides: TGTGCCAGCAGCTTACCTGGACTAGCGGGAGGTTACAATGAGCAGTTCTTC.

The chain employs TRBV9 and TRBJ2-7; 12 bases line up with TRBD1. Germline V gene sequence: CDR1 SGDLS, CDR2 YYNGEE. The CDR3 extends over 23 amino acids. Unmatched junction bases numbered 39, after V lost 10 bases and J lost 7 bases. DNA for the CDR3: TGTGCCGGCGTGGGGGGCGCGAGGGTGGATAACATTGTGGGGACAGGGGGCGCGAGGGAGCAGTACTTC. Protein sequence: CAGVGGARVDNIVGTGGAREQYF.